The 25 T cell receptor beta chains reported below all come from one sample, sequenced in a study of tumor-infiltrating lymphocytes in oesophageal squamous cell carcinoma (dated by TCRdb to the mid-2010s). The library was built by means of PCR. Instrument used: Illumina HiSeq 2000. TCRdb redid the processing of the public reads, applying fastp at Q25 and MiXCR, and retained in-frame beta chains. All rows with the same CDR3 protein become a single entry with the most common DNA and genes. This sample is represented by 8,000 to 13,000 distinct CDR3 sequences; around 58% of them were singletons. Jointly, the top ten make up around 27% of the sample. Sequences were obtained from esophageal tumor tissue. Receptors originate from a female donor with esophageal squamous cell carcinoma.

The chain has TRBV6-6 and TRBJ2-1; D perhaps matches TRBD2 (7 bases). Germline lookup yields CDR1 MNHNY and CDR2 SVGAGI (reference sequence). Trimming took off 6 bases at V and 2 bases at J, with 20 bases between the two ends. The CDR3 length is 17 residues. CDR3 coding DNA: TGTGCCAGCAGAAAATACTCGGCGGGGGCCGCCTACAATGAGCAGTTCTTC. This gives the protein CASRKYSAGAAYNEQFF.

CDR3 amino acids: CASSFSGANVLTF. The CDR3 nucleotides read TGTGCCAGCAGCTTCTCTGGGGCCAACGTCCTGACTTTC. J is TRBJ2-6 and V is TRBV5-6; no clear D gene. The CDR3 is 13 residues long. Germline loops: CDR1 SGHDT, CDR2 YYEEEE. Trimming shortened V by 2 bases and J by 0 bases, and 0 bases separated the two germline ends. Variable domain in full (rest from reference TRBV5-6 and TRBJ2-6): DAGVTQSPTHLIKTRGQQVTLRCSPKSGHDTVSWYQQALGQGPQFIFQYYEEEERQRGNFPDRFSGHQFPNYSSELNVNALLLGDSALYLCASSFSGANVLTFGAGSRLTVL.

V usage is TRBV7-6 and J usage is TRBJ2-3, with 7 bases that match TRBD2. The V and J ends lost 1 base and 8 bases, in that order; junction bases with no gene match: 9. The CDR3 sequence is 15 residues long. Germline lookup yields CDR1 SGHVS and CDR2 FNYEAQ. The CDR3 nucleotides read TGTGCCAGCAGCTTAGAACCGGGACTACAGACTACGCAGTATTTT. Residues: CASSLEPGLQTTQYF.

This clonotype has more than one count but fewer than ten. The V and J genes are TRBV6-1 and TRBJ2-5, with TRBD2 matching 10 bases. The V segment lost 2 bases and the J segment 1 base; nucleotides outside the gene matches: 10. The CDR3 totals 18 residues. Germline CDR1 and CDR2: MNHNS and SASEGT. CDR3 DNA: TGTGCCAGCAGTGAATGGCCTAGCGGGAGCGGGATCCAAGAGACCCAGTACTTC. This translates into CASSEWPSGSGIQETQYF.

V usage is TRBV7-2 and J usage is TRBJ2-3; the D gene is possibly TRBD2 (5 bases). The V and J ends lost 5 bases and 2 bases respectively, with 8 bases between them. This CDR3 spans 13 amino acids. The V gene's germline CDR1 is SGHTA and CDR2 FQGNSA. CDR3 amino acids: CASSRDFTDTQYF. CDR3 bases: TGTGCCAGCAGCCGGGATTTCACAGATACGCAGTATTTT.

This clonotype was found a few times. This chain joins TRBV12-3 or TRBV12-4 and TRBJ2-3; TRBD2 agrees at 10 bases. This CDR3 contains 17 residues. V lost 3 bases, J lost 6 bases, and 12 bases stayed unmatched. CDR3: CASSFGETSGRRDTQYF. Written as DNA, the CDR3 is TGTGCCAGCAGTTTTGGAGAGACTAGCGGGCGGCGGGATACGCAGTATTTT.

The CDR3 sequence: CASSTDRGADTQYF. As DNA, the CDR3 is TGTGCCAGCAGCACCGACAGGGGTGCAGATACGCAGTATTTT. The chain combines TRBV7-2 with TRBJ2-3; the match to TRBD1 covers 8 bases. Per the germline V gene, CDR1 is SGHTA and CDR2 is FQGNSA. V was pared by 5 bases and J by 4 bases, with 5 bases of the junction left unmatched. The CDR3 runs to 14 residues.

This clonotype has just a few counts. This chain links TRBV7-6 with TRBJ2-5; D remains ambiguous. V lost 1 base and J 4 bases, leaving 10 bases between the germline ends. This CDR3 has 14 amino acids. Germline CDR1 reads SGHVS; CDR2 reads FNYEAQ. The CDR3 region is CASSLGSARETQYF. The CDR3 nucleotides are TGTGCCAGCAGCTTAGGATCGGCCAGAGAGACCCAGTACTTC.

Worth noting for this clonotype: Sequence at one end of the junction differs from germline and may be a read error. This CDR3 reads CASSYSLAGGRTYEQYF. The CDR3 DNA is TGTGCCAGCAGCTACTCACTAGCGGGAGGACGGACCTACGAGCAGTACTTC. J is TRBJ2-7 and V is TRBV5-3, with 12 bases identical to TRBD2. TRBV5-3 is given ORF status, its function remaining uncertain. The CDR3 is made up of 17 amino acids.

This clonotype has more than one count but fewer than ten. The chain employs TRBV6-5 and TRBJ2-1; 8 nucleotides line up with TRBD1. The V gene's germline CDR1 is MNHEY and CDR2 SVGAGI. CDR3 size: 15 residues. V lost 1 base to trimming and J lost 7 bases; unmatched junction nucleotides: 6. CDR3 residues: CASSYLGTGTNEQFF. Here the CDR3 DNA reads TGTGCCAGCAGTTACTTGGGGACAGGAACTAATGAGCAGTTCTTC.

In the case of this clonotype: With a much larger clone just one base away, this may be a read error. V is TRBV7-3 and J is TRBJ2-1; D gene unclear. The CDR3 is 13 amino acids. Germline lookup yields CDR1 SGHTA and CDR2 FQGTGA. Trimming removed 1 base from V and 13 bases from J, with 14 bases in between. The CDR3 protein is CASSLMAQETQFF. As DNA, the CDR3 is TGTGCCAGCAGCTTAATGGCACAAGAGACCCAGTTCTTC.

This rearrangement joins TRBV12-3 or TRBV12-4 to TRBJ2-3; TRBD1 matches 7 bases. Gene TRBJ1-1 matches the end of the DNA better, so the J call may be wrong. The CDR3 spans 14 residues. The CDR3 region is CASRQGGMNTEAFF. The CDR3 nucleotides are TGTGCCAGCCGCCAGGGGGGCATGAACACTGAAGCTTTCTTT.

This clonotype was counted a few times. A much larger clone differs by one base, so this may be a read error. The limits of the CDR3 on the DNA are not certain, so only TCRdb's listed CDR3 is given. This chain joins TRBV7-9 and TRBJ2-3; the table's D call, TRBD2, has no DNA check behind it. The CDR3 is 16 residues long, ends included. Per germline, CDR1 SEHNR and CDR2 FQNEAQ (reference sequence). CDR3 in amino acids: CASSFGAGTNTGELYF.

Only a few counts were recorded for this clonotype. The chain couples TRBV6-1 to TRBJ2-5, with 12 positions matching TRBD1. The germline CDR1 and CDR2 sequences are MNHNS and SASEGT. This CDR3 has 16 amino acids. Trimming removed 4 bases from V and 1 base from J; junction bases left unmatched: 4. In DNA form, the CDR3 reads TGTGCCAGCAGTGTCGGGACAGGGGGCATCCAAGAGACCCAGTACTTC. Its protein is CASSVGTGGIQETQYF.

This clonotype came up a few times. The gene calls are TRBV7-9 and TRBJ2-1; TRBD1 aligns across 11 bases. The germline CDR1 and CDR2 sequences are SEHNR and FQNEAQ (reference sequence). V lost 6 bases and J lost 8; bases outside the gene matches: 6. The CDR3 is made up of 14 amino acids. As DNA, the CDR3 is TGTGCCAGCAGAGGGACAGGGGGACTCGATGAGCAGTTCTTC. Translation: CASRGTGGLDEQFF.

By its share, this clonotype is large. The rearrangement uses TRBV7-2 and TRBJ2-1, with unresolved D. Trimming pared 5 bases from V and 4 bases from J, leaving 18 bases between. Germline CDR1 reads SGHTA; CDR2 reads FQGNSA. The CDR3 spans 16 residues. CDR3 region: CASSPPVTRLYNEQFF. The CDR3 coding sequence is TGTGCCAGCAGCCCCCCCGTCACTCGCCTGTACAATGAGCAGTTCTTC.

The rearrangement joins TRBV6-1 to TRBJ2-2, with a possible D match to TRBD2 (5 bases). The CDR3 runs 15 residues. V was shortened by 5 bases and J by 3 bases, with 13 bases between the two germline ends. The germline V gene has CDR1 MNHNS and CDR2 SASEGT. CDR3 in amino acids: CASSLGLLDTGELFF. Here the CDR3 DNA reads TGTGCCAGCAGTTTGGGATTACTAGACACCGGGGAGCTGTTTTTT.

In this sample, this clonotype turned up many times. The junction departs from germline at one end; a sequencing error may be responsible. The V call is TRBV12-3 or TRBV12-4, the J call TRBJ1-2; no clear D. CDR3 length: 11 residues. As DNA, the CDR3 is TGTGCCAGCAGTCGTCCGCCGGAATTCTTCTTC. Encoded protein: CASSRPPEFFF.

This clonotype showed up just a few times. The V call is TRBV7-6, the J call TRBJ2-3; D is uncertain. Trimming removed 1 base from V and 0 bases from J, with 5 bases in between. Germline CDR1 SGHVS, CDR2 FNYEAQ. This CDR3 spans 14 amino acids. The CDR3 nucleotides read TGTGCCAGCAGCTTAGTCCCGAGCACAGATACGCAGTATTTT. This translates into CASSLVPSTDTQYF.

The genes are TRBV7-3 and TRBJ2-3; 12 nucleotides match TRBD2. The CDR3 consists of 16 residues. Germline V gives CDR1 SGHTA, CDR2 FQGTGA. The ends lost 5 bases at V and 4 bases at J; junction bases unmatched: 7. CDR3 sequence (DNA): TGTGCCAGCAGCACTAGACTAGCGGGAGCGGCAGATACGCAGTATTTT. Translation: CASSTRLAGAADTQYF.

The V call is TRBV5-6, the J call TRBJ2-3; 10 bases are a match to TRBD2. Germline assignment: CDR1 SGHDT and CDR2 YYEEEE. V gave up 0 bases and J gave up 5 bases; unmatched junction bases: 6. The CDR3 extends over 16 amino acids. Here the CDR3 reads CASSLGLAGGLDTQYF. DNA for the CDR3: TGTGCCAGCAGCTTGGGACTAGCGGGCGGCCTAGATACGCAGTATTTT.

This clonotype turned up a few times. This chain uses TRBV7-2 with TRBJ2-5; weak D call: TRBD1 (6 bases). V lost 6 bases, J lost 9 bases, and 14 bases lay in between. The germline V gene has CDR1 SGHTA and CDR2 FQGNSA. This CDR3 is built from 12 residues. The CDR3 region is CASSPDAGAQYF. The CDR3 DNA follows: TGTGCCAGCAGTCCAGACGCAGGGGCCCAGTACTTC. The full variable domain, rest sourced from reference TRBV7-2 and TRBJ2-5, is GAGVSQSPSNKVTEKGKDVELRCDPISGHTALYWYRQSLGQGLEFLIYFQGNSAPDKSGLPSDRFSAERTGGSVSTLTIQRTQQEDSAVYLCASSPDAGAQYFGPGTRLLVL.

This clonotype was counted ten times or more. The chain joins TRBV4-2 to TRBJ1-2; TRBD1 matches at 7 bases. Germline V CDR1 and CDR2: LGHNA, YNFKEQ. The CDR3 contains 16 residues. J gave up 4 bases and V 3 bases, and 11 bases lay outside the gene matches. This CDR3 reads CASSQDKTGWVYGYTF. CDR3 in DNA: TGTGCCAGCAGCCAGGATAAGACAGGGTGGGTCTATGGCTACACCTTC.

The CDR3 nucleotides are TGTGCCAGCAGCAGGGACGCCGCTCTGAGTGAGCAGTACTTC. The encoded protein is CASSRDAALSEQYF. The chain has TRBV7-9 and TRBJ2-7, with D perhaps TRBD1 or TRBD2 (5 bases each). The CDR3 loop spans 14 amino acids. V was pared by 5 bases and J by 7 bases, with 18 bases between. Germline V lookup: CDR1 SEHNR, CDR2 FQNEAQ (reference sequence).

As DNA, the CDR3 is TGTGCCAGCAGCTTAGGAGTGTTTGGGTACGAGCAGTACTTC. This sequence encodes CASSLGVFGYEQYF. The chain couples TRBV7-8 to TRBJ2-3; D gene uncertain. The J call may be mistaken, given a closer DNA end match to TRBJ2-7. This CDR3 spans 14 amino acids. Germline values: CDR1 SGHVS, CDR2 FQNEAQ.